This note documents a single T cell receptor (beta chain) sequence. Its antigen is unidentified. These data come from a study of identical twins. Study-level findings and limits: With abundant cord blood beta clonotypes, insertions were fewer; memory repertoires showed no such pattern.

TCRdb re-derived calls from the 5' RACE reads in MiXCR, one entry per CDR3 protein. Here the sample spans about 720,000 distinct CDR3 sequences, over 8.5% being singletons. The length of the CDR3 is 11 residues. V was pared by 8 bases and J by 4 bases, with 2 bases of the junction left unmatched. CDR1 and CDR2 from the germline V gene are MDHEN and SYDVKM. This same sample was also part of a study on yellow fever vaccine responses in identical twins.

V usage is TRBV28 and J usage is TRBJ2-7; 7 bases are shared with TRBD1. The clonotype originates from a woman under 30 in good health. Sample: PBMCs. The DNA for the CDR3 is TGTGCCAGCGAGACAGGGTACGAGCAGTACTTC. Translation gives CASETGYEQYF.